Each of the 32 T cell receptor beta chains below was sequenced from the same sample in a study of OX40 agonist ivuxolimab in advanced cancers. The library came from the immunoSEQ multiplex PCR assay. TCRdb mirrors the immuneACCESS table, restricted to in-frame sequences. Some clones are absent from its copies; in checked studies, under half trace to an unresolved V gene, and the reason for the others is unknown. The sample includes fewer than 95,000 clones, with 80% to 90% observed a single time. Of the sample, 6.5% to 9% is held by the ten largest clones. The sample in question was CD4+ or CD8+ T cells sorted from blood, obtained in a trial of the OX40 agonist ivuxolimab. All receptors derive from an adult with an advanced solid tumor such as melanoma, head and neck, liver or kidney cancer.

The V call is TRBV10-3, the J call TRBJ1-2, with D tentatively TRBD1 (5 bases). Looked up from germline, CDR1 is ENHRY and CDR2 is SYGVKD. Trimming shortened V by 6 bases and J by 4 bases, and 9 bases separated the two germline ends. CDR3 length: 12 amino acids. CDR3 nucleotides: TGTGCCATCAGGGGGCATAGCTATGGCTACACCTTC. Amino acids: CAIRGHSYGYTF.

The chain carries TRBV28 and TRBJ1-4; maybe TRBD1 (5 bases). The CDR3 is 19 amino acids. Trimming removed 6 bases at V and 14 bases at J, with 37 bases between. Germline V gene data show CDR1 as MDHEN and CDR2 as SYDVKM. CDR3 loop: CASSSEWTARVPGEKGLFF. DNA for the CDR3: TGTGCCAGCAGCTCAGAATGGACCGCCAGAGTCCCAGGTGAAAAGGGGCTGTTTTTT.

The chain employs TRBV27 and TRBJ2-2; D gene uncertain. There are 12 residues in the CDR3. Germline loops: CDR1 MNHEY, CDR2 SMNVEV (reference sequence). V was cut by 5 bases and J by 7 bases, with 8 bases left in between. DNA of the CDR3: TGTGCCAGCAGTAAGACTCACGGGGAGCTGTTTTTT. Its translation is CASSKTHGELFF.

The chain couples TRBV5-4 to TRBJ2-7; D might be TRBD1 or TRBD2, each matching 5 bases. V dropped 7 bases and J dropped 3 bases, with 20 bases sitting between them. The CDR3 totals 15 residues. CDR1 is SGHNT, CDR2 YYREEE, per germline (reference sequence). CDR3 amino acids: CASLLWGSGDYEQYF. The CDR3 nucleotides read TGTGCCAGCCTACTTTGGGGGAGTGGGGACTACGAGCAGTACTTC.

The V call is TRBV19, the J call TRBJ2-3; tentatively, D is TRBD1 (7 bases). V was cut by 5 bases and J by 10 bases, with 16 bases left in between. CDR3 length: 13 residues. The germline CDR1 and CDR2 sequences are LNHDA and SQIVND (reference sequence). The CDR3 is CASSPTGQRAQYF. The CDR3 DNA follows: TGTGCCAGTAGTCCTACGGGACAGCGGGCGCAGTATTTT.

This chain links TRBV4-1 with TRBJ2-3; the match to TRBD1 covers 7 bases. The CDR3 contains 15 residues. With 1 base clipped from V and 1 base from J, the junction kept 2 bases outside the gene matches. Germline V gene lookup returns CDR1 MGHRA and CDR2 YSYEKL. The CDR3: CASSQGGTGTDTQYF. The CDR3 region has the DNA TGCGCCAGCAGCCAAGGAGGGACAGGCACAGATACGCAGTATTTT.

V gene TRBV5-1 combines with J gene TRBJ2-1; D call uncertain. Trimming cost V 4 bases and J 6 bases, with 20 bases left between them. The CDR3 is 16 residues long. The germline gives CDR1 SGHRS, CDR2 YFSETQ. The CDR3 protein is CASSPPDGFPINEQFF. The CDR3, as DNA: TGCGCCAGCAGCCCCCCAGACGGATTCCCAATCAATGAGCAGTTCTTC.

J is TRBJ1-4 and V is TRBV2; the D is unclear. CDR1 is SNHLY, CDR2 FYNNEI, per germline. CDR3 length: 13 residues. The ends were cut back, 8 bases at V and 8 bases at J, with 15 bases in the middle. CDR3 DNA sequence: TGTGCCAGCGGGAGCGGCCCGAGAGAAAAACTGTTTTTT. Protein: CASGSGPREKLFF. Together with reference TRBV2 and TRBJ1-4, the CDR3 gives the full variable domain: EPEVTQTPSHQVTQMGQEVILRCVPISNHLYFYWYRQILGQKVEFLVSFYNNEISEKSEIFDDQFSVERPDGSNFTLKIRSTKLEDSAMYFCASGSGPREKLFFGSGTQLSVL.

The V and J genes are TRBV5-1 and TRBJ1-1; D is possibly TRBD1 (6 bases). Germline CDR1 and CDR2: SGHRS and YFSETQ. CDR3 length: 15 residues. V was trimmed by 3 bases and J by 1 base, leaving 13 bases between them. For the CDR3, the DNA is TGCGCCAGCAGCTGGTCAGGGGCCACGAACACTGAAGCTTTCTTT. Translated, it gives CASSWSGATNTEAFF.

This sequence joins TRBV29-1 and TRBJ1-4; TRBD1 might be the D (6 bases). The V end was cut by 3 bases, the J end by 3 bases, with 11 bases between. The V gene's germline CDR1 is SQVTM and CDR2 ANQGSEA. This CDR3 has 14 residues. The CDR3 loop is CSVEGGGPNEKLFF. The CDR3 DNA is TGCAGCGTTGAGGGCGGGGGCCCTAATGAAAAACTGTTTTTT.

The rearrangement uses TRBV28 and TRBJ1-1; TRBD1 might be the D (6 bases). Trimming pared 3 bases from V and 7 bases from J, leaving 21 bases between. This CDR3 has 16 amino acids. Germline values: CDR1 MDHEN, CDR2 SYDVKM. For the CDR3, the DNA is TGTGCCAGCAGTTTTCAGGGGCAGGGCATAACGGGTGAAGCTTTCTTT. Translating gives CASSFQGQGITGEAFF.

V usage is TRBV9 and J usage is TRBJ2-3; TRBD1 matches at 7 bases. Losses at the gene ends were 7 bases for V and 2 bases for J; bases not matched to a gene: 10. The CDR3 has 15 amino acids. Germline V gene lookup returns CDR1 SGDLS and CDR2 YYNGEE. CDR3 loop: CASGTQGTSTDTQYF. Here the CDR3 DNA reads TGTGCCAGCGGTACACAGGGGACCTCCACAGATACGCAGTATTTT.

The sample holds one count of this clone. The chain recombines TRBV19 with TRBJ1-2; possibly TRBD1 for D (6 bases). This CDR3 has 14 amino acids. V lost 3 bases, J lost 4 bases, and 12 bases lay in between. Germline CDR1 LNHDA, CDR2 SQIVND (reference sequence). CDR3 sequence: CASSILGAGYGYTF. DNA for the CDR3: TGTGCCAGTAGTATTCTGGGGGCTGGCTATGGCTACACCTTC.

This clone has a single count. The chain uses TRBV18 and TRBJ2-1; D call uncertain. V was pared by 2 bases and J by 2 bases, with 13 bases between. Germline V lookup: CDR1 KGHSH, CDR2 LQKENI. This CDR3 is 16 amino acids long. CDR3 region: CASSPSWALAYNEQFF. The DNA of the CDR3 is TGTGCCAGCTCACCATCTTGGGCGTTGGCCTACAATGAGCAGTTCTTC.

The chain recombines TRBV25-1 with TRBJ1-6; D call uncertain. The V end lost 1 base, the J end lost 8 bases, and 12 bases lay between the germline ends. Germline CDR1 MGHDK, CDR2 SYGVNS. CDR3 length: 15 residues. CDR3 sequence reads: CASSELGRVDSPLHF. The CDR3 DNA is TGTGCCAGCAGTGAATTAGGAAGGGTCGATTCACCCCTCCACTTT. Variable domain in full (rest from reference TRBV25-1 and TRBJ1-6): EADIYQTPRYLVIGTGKKITLECSQTMGHDKMYWYQQDPGMELHLIHYSYGVNSTEKGDLSSESTVSRIRTEHFPLTLESARPSHTSQYLCASSELGRVDSPLHFGNGTRLTVT.

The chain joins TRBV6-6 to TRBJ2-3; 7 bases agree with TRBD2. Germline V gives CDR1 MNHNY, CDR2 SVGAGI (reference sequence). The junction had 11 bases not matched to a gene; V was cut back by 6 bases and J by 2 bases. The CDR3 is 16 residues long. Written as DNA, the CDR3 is TGTGCCAGCAGCCAAGCGGGACCGCCCCTCACAGATACGCAGTATTTT. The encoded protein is CASSQAGPPLTDTQYF.

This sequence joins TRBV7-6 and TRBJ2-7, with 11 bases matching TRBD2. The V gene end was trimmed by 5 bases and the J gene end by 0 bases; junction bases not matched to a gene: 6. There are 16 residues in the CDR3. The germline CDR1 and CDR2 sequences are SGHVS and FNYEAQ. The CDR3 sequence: CASSARLAGLSYEQYF. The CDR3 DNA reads TGTGCCAGCAGCGCGCGACTAGCGGGGCTCTCCTACGAGCAGTACTTC.

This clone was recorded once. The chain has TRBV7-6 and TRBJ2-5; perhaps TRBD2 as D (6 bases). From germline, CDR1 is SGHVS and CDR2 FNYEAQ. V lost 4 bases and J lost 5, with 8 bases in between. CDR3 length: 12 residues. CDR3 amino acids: CASSSGGETQYF. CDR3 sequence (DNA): TGTGCCAGCAGCTCTGGGGGGGAGACCCAGTACTTC.

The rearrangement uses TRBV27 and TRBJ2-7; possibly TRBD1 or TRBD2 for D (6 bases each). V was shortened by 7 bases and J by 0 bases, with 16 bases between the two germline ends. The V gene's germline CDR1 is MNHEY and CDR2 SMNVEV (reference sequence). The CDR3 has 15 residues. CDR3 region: CASTTIGGGSYEQYF. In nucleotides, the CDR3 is TGTGCCAGCACCACGATCGGAGGGGGCTCCTACGAGCAGTACTTC.

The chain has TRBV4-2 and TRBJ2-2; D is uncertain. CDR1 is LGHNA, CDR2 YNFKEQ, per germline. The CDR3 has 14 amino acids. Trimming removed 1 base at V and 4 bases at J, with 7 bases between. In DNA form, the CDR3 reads TGTGCCAGCAGCCAAGTAGGCGGCACCGGGGAGCTGTTTTTT. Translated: CASSQVGGTGELFF.

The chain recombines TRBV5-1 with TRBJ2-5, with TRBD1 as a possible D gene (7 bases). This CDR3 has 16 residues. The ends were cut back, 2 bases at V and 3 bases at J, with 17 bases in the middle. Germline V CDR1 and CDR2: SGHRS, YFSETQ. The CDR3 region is CASSFGGTVVEETQYF. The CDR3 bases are TGCGCCAGCAGCTTTGGGGGGACAGTCGTAGAAGAGACCCAGTACTTC.

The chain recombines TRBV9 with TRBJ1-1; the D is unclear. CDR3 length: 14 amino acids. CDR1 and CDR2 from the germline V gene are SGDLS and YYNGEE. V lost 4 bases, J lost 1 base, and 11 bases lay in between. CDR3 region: CASSPLAGNTEAFF. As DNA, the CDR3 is TGTGCCAGCAGCCCCCTTGCAGGGAACACTGAAGCTTTCTTT.

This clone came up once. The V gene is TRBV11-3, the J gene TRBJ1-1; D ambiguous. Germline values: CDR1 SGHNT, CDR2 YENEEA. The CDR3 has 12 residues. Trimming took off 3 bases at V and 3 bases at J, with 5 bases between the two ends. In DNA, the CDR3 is TGTGCCAGCAGCTTTGGAGACACTGAAGCTTTCTTT. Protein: CASSFGDTEAFF.

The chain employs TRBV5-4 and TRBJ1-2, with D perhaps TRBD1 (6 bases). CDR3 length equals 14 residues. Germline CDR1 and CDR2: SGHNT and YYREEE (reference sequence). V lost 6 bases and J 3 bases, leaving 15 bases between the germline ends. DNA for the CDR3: TGTGCCAGCATCTACAGGGCCCGAGACTATGGCTACACCTTC. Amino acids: CASIYRARDYGYTF.

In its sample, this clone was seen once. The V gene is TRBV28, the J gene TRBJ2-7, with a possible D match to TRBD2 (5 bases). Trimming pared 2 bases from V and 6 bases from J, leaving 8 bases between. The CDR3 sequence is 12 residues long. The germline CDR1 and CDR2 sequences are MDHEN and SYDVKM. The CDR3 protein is CASSLLASEQYF. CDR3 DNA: TGTGCCAGCAGTTTACTAGCATCCGAGCAGTACTTC.

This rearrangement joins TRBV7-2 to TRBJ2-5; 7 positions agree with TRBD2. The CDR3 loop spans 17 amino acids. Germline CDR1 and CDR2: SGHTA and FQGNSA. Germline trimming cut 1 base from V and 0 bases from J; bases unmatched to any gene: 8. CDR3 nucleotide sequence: TGTGCCAGCAGCTTAGATGGGAGGGAGCGGTACCAAGAGACCCAGTACTTC. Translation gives CASSLDGRERYQETQYF.

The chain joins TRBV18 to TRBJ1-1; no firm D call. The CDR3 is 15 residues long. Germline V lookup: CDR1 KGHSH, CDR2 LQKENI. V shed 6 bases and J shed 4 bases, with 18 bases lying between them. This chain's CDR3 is CASSHTTTAGTEAFF. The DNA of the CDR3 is TGTGCCAGCTCCCATACGACCACAGCGGGCACTGAAGCTTTCTTT.

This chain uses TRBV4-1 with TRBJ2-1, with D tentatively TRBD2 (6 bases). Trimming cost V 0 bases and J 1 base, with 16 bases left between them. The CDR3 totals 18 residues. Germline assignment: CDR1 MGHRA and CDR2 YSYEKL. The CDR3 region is CASSQDRVARGSYNEQFF. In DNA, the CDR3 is TGCGCCAGCAGCCAAGATAGGGTAGCGCGGGGATCCTACAATGAGCAGTTCTTC.

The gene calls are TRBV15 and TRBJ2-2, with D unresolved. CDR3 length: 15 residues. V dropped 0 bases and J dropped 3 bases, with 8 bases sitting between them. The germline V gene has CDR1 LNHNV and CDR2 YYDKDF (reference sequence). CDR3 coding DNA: TGTGCCACCAGCAGAGAGGGCCAAGACACCGGGGAGCTGTTTTTT. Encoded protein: CATSREGQDTGELFF. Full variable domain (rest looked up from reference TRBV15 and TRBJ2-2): DAMVIQNPRYQVTQFGKPVTLSCSQTLNHNVMYWYQQKSSQAPKLLFHYYDKDFNNEADTPDNFQSRRPNTSFCFLDIRSPGLGDTAMYLCATSREGQDTGELFFGEGSRLTVL.

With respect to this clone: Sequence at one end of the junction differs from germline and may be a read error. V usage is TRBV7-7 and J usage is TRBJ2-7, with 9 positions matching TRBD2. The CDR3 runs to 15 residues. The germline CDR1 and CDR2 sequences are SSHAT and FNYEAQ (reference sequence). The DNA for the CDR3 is TGTGCTAGCAGCCAATTTCTAGCGGGGTCCTACGAGCAGTACTTC. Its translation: CASSQFLAGSYEQYF.

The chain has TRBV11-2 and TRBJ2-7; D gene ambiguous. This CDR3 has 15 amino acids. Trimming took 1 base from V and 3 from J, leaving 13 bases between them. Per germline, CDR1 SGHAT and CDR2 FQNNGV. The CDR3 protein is CASSLVWDTFYEQYF. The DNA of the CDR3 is TGTGCCAGCAGCTTAGTTTGGGATACTTTCTACGAGCAGTACTTC. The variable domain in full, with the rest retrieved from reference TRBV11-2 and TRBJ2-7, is EAGVAQSPRYKIIEKRQSVAFWCNPISGHATLYWYQQILGQGPKLLIQFQNNGVVDDSQLPKDRFSAERLKGVDSTLKIQPAKLEDSAVYLCASSLVWDTFYEQYFGPGTRLTVT.

CDR3 sequence reads: CASTLKADSSYEQYF. The CDR3 DNA follows: TGTGCCAGCACCCTTAAAGCGGACAGCTCCTACGAGCAGTACTTC. The chain couples TRBV28 to TRBJ2-5, with D perhaps TRBD1 (6 bases). The DNA end is a closer match to TRBJ2-7, so the J assignment may be wrong. The CDR3 is 15 residues long. CDR1 MDHEN and CDR2 SYDVKM come from the germline V gene.